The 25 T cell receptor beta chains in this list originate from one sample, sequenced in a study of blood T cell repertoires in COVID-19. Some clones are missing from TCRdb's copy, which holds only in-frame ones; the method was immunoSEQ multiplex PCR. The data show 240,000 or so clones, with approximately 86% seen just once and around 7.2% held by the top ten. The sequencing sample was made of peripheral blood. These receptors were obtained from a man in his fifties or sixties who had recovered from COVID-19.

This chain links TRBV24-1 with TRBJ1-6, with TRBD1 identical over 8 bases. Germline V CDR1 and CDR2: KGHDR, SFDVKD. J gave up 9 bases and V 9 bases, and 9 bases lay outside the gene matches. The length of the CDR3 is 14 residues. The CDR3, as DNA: TGTGCCACCGGCGGACAGGGCCTCCCTTCACCCCTCCACTTT. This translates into CATGGQGLPSPLHF.

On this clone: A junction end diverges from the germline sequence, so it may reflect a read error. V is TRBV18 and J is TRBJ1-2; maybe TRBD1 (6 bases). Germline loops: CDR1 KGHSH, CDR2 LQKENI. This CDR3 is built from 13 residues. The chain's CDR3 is CASSPAGDMGYTF. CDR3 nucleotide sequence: TGTGCCAGCTCACCAGCAGGGGACATGGGGTACACTTTC.

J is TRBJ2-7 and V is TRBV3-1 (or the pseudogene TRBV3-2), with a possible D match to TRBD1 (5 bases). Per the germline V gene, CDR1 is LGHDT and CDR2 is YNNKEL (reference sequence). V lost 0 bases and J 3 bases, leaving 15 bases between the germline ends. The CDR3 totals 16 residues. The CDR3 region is CASSQDRRTPNYEQYF. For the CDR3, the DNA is TGTGCCAGCAGCCAAGATAGAAGGACACCGAACTACGAGCAGTACTTC.

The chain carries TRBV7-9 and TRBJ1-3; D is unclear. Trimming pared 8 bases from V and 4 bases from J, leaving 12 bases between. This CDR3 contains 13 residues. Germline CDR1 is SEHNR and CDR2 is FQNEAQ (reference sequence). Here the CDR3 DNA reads TGTGCCAGCGAGGGAGGCGGAGGAAACACCATATATTTT. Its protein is CASEGGGGNTIYF.

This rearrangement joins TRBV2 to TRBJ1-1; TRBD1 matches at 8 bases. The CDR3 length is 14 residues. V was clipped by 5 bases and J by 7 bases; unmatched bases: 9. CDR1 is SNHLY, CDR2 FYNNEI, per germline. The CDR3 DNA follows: TGTGCCAGCAGTTCCCCAGGGGGCGGGAATGAAGCTTTCTTT. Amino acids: CASSSPGGGNEAFF.

The DNA of the CDR3 is TGTGCCAGCAGCTGGGACAGATCCGGGGAGCTGTTTTTT. Amino acid sequence: CASSWDRSGELFF. The chain combines TRBV7-2 with TRBJ2-2; 7 bases match TRBD1. The CDR3 loop spans 13 amino acids. The V gene's germline CDR1 is SGHTA and CDR2 FQGNSA. The V segment lost 4 bases and the J segment 6 bases; nucleotides outside the gene matches: 2.

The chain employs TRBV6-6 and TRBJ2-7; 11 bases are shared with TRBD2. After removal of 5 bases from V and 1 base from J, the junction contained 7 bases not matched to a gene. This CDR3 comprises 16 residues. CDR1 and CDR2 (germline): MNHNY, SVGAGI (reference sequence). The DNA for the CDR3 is TGTGCCAGCAGTAAAGTGGGGACTAGCGGTTCCTACGAGCAGTACTTC. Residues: CASSKVGTSGSYEQYF.

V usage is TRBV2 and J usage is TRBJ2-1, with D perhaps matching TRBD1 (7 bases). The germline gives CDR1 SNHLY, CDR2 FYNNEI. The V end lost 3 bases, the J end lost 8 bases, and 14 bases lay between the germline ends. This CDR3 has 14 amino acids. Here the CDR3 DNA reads TGTGCCAGCAGTGATTTTTCAGGGGGGTATGAGCAGTTCTTC. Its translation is CASSDFSGGYEQFF.

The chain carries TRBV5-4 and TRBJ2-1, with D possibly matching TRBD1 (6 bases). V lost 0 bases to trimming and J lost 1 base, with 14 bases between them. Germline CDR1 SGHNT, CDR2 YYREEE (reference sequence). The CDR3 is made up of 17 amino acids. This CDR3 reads CASSLAGSQGSYNEQFF. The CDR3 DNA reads TGTGCCAGCAGCTTGGCTGGGTCACAGGGTTCCTACAATGAGCAGTTCTTC.

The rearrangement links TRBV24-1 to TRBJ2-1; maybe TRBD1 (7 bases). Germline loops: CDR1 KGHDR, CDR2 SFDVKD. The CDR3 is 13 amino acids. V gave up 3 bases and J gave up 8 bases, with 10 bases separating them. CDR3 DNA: TGTGCCACCAGTGATAGCAGGGGGGATGAGCAGTTCTTC. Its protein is CATSDSRGDEQFF.

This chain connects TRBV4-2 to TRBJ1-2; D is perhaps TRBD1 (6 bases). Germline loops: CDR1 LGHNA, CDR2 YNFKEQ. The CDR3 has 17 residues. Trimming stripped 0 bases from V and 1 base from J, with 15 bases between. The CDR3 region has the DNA TGTGCCAGCAGCCAAGATGTGGGGGCAGGGGTTAACTATGGCTACACCTTC. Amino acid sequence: CASSQDVGAGVNYGYTF.

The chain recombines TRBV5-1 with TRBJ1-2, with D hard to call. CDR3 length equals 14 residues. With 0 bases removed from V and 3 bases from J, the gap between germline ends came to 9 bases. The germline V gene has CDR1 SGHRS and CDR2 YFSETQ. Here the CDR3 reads CASSLDGSDYGYTF. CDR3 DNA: TGCGCCAGCAGCTTGGACGGGTCCGACTATGGCTACACCTTC. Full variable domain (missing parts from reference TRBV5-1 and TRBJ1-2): KAGVTQTPRYLIKTRGQQVTLSCSPISGHRSVSWYQQTPGQGLQFLFEYFSETQRNKGNFPGRFSGRQFSNSRSEMNVSTLELGDSALYLCASSLDGSDYGYTFGSGTRLTVV.

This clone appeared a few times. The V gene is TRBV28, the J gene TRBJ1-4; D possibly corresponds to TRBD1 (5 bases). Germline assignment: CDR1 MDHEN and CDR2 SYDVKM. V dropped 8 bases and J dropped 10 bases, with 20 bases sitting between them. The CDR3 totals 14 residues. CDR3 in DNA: TGTGCCAGCCAGGCGGGGCTACAATCGGGAAAACTGTTTTTT. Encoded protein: CASQAGLQSGKLFF.

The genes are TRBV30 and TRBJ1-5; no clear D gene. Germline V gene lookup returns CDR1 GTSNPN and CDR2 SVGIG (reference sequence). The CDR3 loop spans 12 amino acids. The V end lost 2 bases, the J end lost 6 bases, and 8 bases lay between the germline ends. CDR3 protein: CAWSPAGQPQHF. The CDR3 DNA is TGTGCCTGGAGTCCCGCGGGTCAGCCCCAGCATTTT.

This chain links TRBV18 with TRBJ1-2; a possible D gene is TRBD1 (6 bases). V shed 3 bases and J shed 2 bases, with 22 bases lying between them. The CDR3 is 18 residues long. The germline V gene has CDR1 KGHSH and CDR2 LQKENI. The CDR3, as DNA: TGTGCCAGCTCACCCCAATTGAAGTCTGGGACAAGCAACTATGGCTACACCTTC. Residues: CASSPQLKSGTSNYGYTF.

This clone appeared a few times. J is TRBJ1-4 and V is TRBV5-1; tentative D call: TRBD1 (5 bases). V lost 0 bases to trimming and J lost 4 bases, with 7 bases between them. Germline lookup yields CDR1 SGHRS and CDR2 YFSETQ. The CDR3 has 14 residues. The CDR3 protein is CASSLEGNNEKLFF. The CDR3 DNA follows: TGCGCCAGCAGCTTGGAGGGGAATAATGAAAAACTGTTTTTT.

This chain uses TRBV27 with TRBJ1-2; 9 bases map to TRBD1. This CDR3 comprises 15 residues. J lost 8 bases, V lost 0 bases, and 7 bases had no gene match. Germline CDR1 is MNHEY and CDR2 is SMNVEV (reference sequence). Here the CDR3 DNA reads TGTGCCAGCAGTTTATCGAAACAGGGGGCTGTCGGCTACACCTTC. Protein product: CASSLSKQGAVGYTF.

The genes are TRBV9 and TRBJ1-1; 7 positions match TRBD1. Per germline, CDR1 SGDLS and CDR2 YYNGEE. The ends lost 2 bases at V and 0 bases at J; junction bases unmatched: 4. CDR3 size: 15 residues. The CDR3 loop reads CASSVTGTVNTEAFF. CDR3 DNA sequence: TGTGCCAGCAGCGTGACCGGGACAGTGAACACTGAAGCTTTCTTT. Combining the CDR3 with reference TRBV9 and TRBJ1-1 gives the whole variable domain DSGVTQTPKHLITATGQRVTLRCSPRSGDLSVYWYQQSLDQGLQFLIQYYNGEERAKGNILERFSAQQFPDLHSELNLSSLELGDSALYFCASSVTGTVNTEAFFGQGTRLTVV.

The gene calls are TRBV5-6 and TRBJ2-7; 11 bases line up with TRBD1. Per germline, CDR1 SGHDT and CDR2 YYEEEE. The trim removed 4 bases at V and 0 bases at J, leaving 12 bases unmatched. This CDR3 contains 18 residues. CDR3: CASSLLGQGVRSSYEQYF. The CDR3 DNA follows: TGTGCCAGCAGCCTATTGGGACAGGGGGTAAGGAGCTCCTACGAGCAGTACTTC.

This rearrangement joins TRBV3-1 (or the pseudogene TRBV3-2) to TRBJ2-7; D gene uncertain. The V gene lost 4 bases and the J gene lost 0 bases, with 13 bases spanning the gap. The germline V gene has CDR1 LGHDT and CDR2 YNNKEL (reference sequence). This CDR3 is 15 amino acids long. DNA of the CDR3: TGTGCCAGCAGCCCACAGATAATAGGCTCCTACGAGCAGTACTTC. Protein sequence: CASSPQIIGSYEQYF.

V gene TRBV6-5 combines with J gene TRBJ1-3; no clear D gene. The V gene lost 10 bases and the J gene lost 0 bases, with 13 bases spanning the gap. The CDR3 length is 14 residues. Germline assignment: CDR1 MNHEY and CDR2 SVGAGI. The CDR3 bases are TGTGCCACCCGGGAGATGAACTCTGGAAACACCATATATTTT. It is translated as CATREMNSGNTIYF.

The CDR3 region is CAISSGVTTYTQYF. CDR3 DNA: TGTGCCATCAGTAGCGGGGTGACAACATATACGCAGTATTTT. V and J are TRBV10-3 and TRBJ2-3; 7 nucleotides agree with TRBD2. The V gene end was trimmed by 5 bases and the J gene end by 7 bases; junction bases not matched to a gene: 9. CDR3 length: 14 amino acids. Per germline, CDR1 ENHRY and CDR2 SYGVKD.

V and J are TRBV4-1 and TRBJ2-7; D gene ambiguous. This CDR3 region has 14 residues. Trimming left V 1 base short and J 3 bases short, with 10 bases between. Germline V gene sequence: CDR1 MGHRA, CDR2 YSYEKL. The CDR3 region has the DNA TGCGCCAGCAGCCAAGTATCTGGCAGCTACGAGCAGTACTTC. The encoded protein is CASSQVSGSYEQYF.

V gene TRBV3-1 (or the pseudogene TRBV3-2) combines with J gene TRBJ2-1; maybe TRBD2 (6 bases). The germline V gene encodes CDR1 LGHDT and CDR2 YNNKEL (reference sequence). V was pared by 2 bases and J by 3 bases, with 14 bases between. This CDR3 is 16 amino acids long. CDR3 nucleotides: TGTGCCAGCAGCCAATCGCGAGTAGCGGTCTACAATGAGCAGTTCTTC. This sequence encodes CASSQSRVAVYNEQFF.

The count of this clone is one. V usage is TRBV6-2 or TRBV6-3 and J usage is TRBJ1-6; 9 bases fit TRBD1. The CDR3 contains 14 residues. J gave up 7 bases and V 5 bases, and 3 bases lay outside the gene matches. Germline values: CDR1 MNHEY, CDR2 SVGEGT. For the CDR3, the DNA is TGTGCCAGCAGTACCGGGACAGGGAATTCACCCCTCCACTTT. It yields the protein CASSTGTGNSPLHF.